Listed here are 15 T cell receptor beta chains from one sample, sequenced in a study of T-cell memory formation after mild COVID-19. From the 5' RACE reads, TCRdb called clonotypes with MiXCR, one entry per CDR3 protein. The table includes about 300,000 distinct CDR3 sequences, around 19% detected once. The sequencing sample was made of PBMCs or a T cell subset sorted from them (not recorded which). The receptors originated from a man between 18 and 35 years old who had mild COVID-19 (a few samples of this study predate the infection). Cell type and time point are not known.

This clonotype has a handful of counts. V gene TRBV11-3 combines with J gene TRBJ2-1; the D gene is possibly TRBD1 (5 bases). The CDR3 contains 14 residues. Germline CDR1 is SGHNT and CDR2 is YENEEA. V lost 5 bases, J lost 8 bases, and 16 bases lay in between. The CDR3 nucleotides are TGTGCCAGCAGCCACACAGGCGGCGCAGATGAGCAGTTCTTC. The encoded protein is CASSHTGGADEQFF.

This chain uses TRBV12-3 or TRBV12-4 with TRBJ2-1; D may be TRBD2 (5 bases). This CDR3 region has 13 residues. Trimming took 2 bases from V and 4 from J, leaving 6 bases between them. The CDR3 loop reads CASSLLAYNEQFF. DNA for the CDR3: TGTGCCAGCAGTTTACTAGCTTACAATGAGCAGTTCTTC.

Ten or more counts support this clonotype. The rearrangement uses TRBV7-6 and TRBJ2-1, with D possibly being TRBD1 or TRBD2 (5 bases each). Germline CDR1 SGHVS, CDR2 FNYEAQ. V dropped 4 bases and J dropped 6 bases, with 16 bases sitting between them. The CDR3 length is 15 residues. The CDR3 region is CASSSPGSGSNEQFF. In nucleotides, the CDR3 is TGTGCCAGCAGCTCACCAGGGTCGGGGAGCAATGAGCAGTTCTTC.

In its sample, this clonotype was seen a few times. The chain carries TRBV7-6 and TRBJ2-1; TRBD1 is a possible D gene (6 bases). The CDR3 runs to 15 residues. Germline lookup yields CDR1 SGHVS and CDR2 FNYEAQ. V lost 5 bases and J 4 bases, leaving 15 bases between the germline ends. The CDR3: CASSPPGHKYNEQFF. The CDR3 bases are TGTGCCAGCAGCCCCCCGGGACACAAGTACAATGAGCAGTTCTTC.

V and J are TRBV7-9 and TRBJ1-2, with D unclear. CDR3 length: 12 residues. Trimming pared 2 bases from V and 12 bases from J, leaving 13 bases between. From germline, CDR1 is SEHNR and CDR2 FQNEAQ (reference sequence). The chain's CDR3 is CASSLSGSGDTF. The CDR3 coding sequence is TGTGCCAGCAGCTTAAGTGGCTCCGGCGACACCTTC.

V is TRBV7-9 and J is TRBJ1-6; D is perhaps TRBD1 (5 bases). Germline values: CDR1 SEHNR, CDR2 FQNEAQ (reference sequence). There are 15 residues in the CDR3. Trimming shortened V by 5 bases and J by 10 bases, and 18 bases separated the two germline ends. The CDR3 DNA reads as TGTGCCAGCAGCCGAAGGGACGGGCCCTGGTCACCCCTCCACTTT. Protein product: CASSRRDGPWSPLHF.

In its sample, this clonotype was seen a few times. V is TRBV11-2 and J is TRBJ1-1, with TRBD1 as a possible D gene (5 bases). V was clipped by 5 bases and J by 2 bases, with 9 bases between them. The V gene's germline CDR1 is SGHAT and CDR2 FQNNGV. CDR3 size: 13 residues. CDR3: CASSVTVNTEAFF. The CDR3 DNA reads as TGTGCCAGCAGCGTGACAGTAAACACTGAAGCTTTCTTT.

The V call is TRBV10-3, the J call TRBJ1-2; no firm D call. CDR3 size: 13 residues. Per the germline V gene, CDR1 is ENHRY and CDR2 is SYGVKD. Trimming took 1 base from V and 4 from J, leaving 7 bases between them. The CDR3 spells CAISELVFYGYTF. The CDR3 bases are TGTGCCATCAGTGAGTTAGTATTCTATGGCTACACCTTC.

This clonotype showed up just a few times. V is TRBV4-1 and J is TRBJ2-2; tentatively, D is TRBD1 or TRBD2 (6 bases each). The germline V and J ends were trimmed by 1 base and 7 bases, with 13 bases remaining between them. Per germline, CDR1 MGHRA and CDR2 YSYEKL. This CDR3 is 15 amino acids long. CDR3 sequence: CASSQGVGGGGELFF. CDR3 coding DNA: TGCGCCAGCAGCCAAGGGGTAGGGGGAGGCGGGGAGCTGTTTTTT.

The rearrangement links TRBV7-2 to TRBJ2-3; possibly TRBD2 for D (6 bases). Trimming cost V 3 bases and J 2 bases, with 12 bases left between them. Looked up from germline, CDR1 is SGHTA and CDR2 is FQGNSA. This CDR3 has 15 amino acids. The CDR3 protein is CASSFGGAITDTQYF. The CDR3 bases are TGTGCCAGCAGCTTCGGCGGGGCAATCACAGATACGCAGTATTTT.

This chain connects TRBV28 to TRBJ1-4; 10 positions match TRBD1. The junction had 3 bases not matched to a gene; V was cut back by 5 bases and J by 6 bases. CDR1 and CDR2 from the germline V gene are MDHEN and SYDVKM. CDR3 length: 14 amino acids. The CDR3, as DNA: TGTGCCAGCAGTCAGACAGGGGGCTATGAAAAACTGTTTTTT. Amino acids: CASSQTGGYEKLFF.

The chain employs TRBV28 and TRBJ1-2; D is undetermined. Germline V CDR1 and CDR2: MDHEN, SYDVKM. The CDR3 length is 13 residues. V dropped 3 bases and J dropped 4 bases, with 9 bases sitting between them. CDR3 region: CASSLGRPYGYTF. CDR3 DNA sequence: TGTGCCAGCAGTTTGGGTCGACCCTATGGCTACACCTTC.

The chain joins TRBV9 to TRBJ2-5; D could derive from TRBD1 or TRBD2 (5 bases each). From germline, CDR1 is SGDLS and CDR2 YYNGEE. The CDR3 totals 13 residues. Trimming shortened V by 7 bases and J by 4 bases, and 14 bases separated the two germline ends. The CDR3 DNA reads TGTGCCAGCGGGATGGGGGTGGCAGAGACCCAGTACTTC. It encodes CASGMGVAETQYF. The variable domain in full, completed from reference TRBV9 and TRBJ2-5, reads DSGVTQTPKHLITATGQRVTLRCSPRSGDLSVYWYQQSLDQGLQFLIQYYNGEERAKGNILERFSAQQFPDLHSELNLSSLELGDSALYFCASGMGVAETQYFGPGTRLLVL.

The chain employs TRBV28 and TRBJ2-2; TRBD1 might be the D (6 bases). This CDR3 is built from 15 residues. From germline, CDR1 is MDHEN and CDR2 SYDVKM. The V end was cut by 7 bases, the J end by 5 bases, with 17 bases between. CDR3 DNA sequence: TGTGCCAGCAATGAACAGGGTACAGGGACCGGGGAGCTGTTTTTT. Protein: CASNEQGTGTGELFF. The full variable domain, in which reference TRBV28 and TRBJ2-2 provide the parts outside the CDR3, is DVKVTQSSRYLVKRTGEKVFLECVQDMDHENMFWYRQDPGLGLRLIYFSYDVKMKEKGDIPEGYSVSREKKERFSLILESASTNQTSMYLCASNEQGTGTGELFFGEGSRLTVL.

This rearrangement joins TRBV5-1 to TRBJ2-7; 9 nucleotides match TRBD2. Germline CDR1 is SGHRS and CDR2 is YFSETQ. This CDR3 region has 14 residues. V was pared by 6 bases and J by 1 base, with 5 bases of the junction left unmatched. CDR3 bases: TGCGCCAGCAATCACAGCGGGGGGTCCTACGAGCAGTACGTC. Protein product: CASNHSGGSYEQYV.